This is a list of T cell receptor beta chains from one sample in a study of cytomegalovirus exposure and HLA in healthy donors. Clones were sequenced by immunoSEQ multiplex PCR, and TCRdb holds only the in-frame ones, with some missing. The table lists around 300,000 clones, about 85% of them singletons, with about 1.2% in the top ten. Input material: PBMCs. The receptors shown here come from a woman aged 30 to 39 in good health and CMV-seropositive. CDR3s include the opening cysteine and the closing phenylalanine or tryptophan. Fields, in order: CDR3 protein, CDR3 DNA, D gene, clone size, V gene, J gene. D genes are given only for firm matches. Size values are once, few and many counts, or a class for expanded clones, and some rows have none.

CDR3 protein: CASSLVPRLVEPYEQYF
CDR3 DNA: TGCGCCAGCAGCTTGGTCCCTCGACTAGTGGAGCCCTACGAGCAGTACTTC
D gene: -
clone size: -
V gene: TRBV5-1
J gene: TRBJ2-7

CDR3 protein: CASSKDRGGTEAFF
CDR3 DNA: TGTGCCAGCAGCAAAGACAGGGGGGGGACTGAAGCTTTCTTT
D gene: TRBD1
clone size: -
V gene: TRBV11-2
J gene: TRBJ1-1

CDR3 protein: CASSPRGVREQYF
CDR3 DNA: TGTGCCAGCAGTCCAAGAGGGGTTAGGGAGCAGTACTTC
D gene: -
clone size: -
V gene: TRBV28
J gene: TRBJ2-7

CDR3 protein: CSVVGAIYEQYF
CDR3 DNA: TGCAGCGTTGTGGGGGCAATCTACGAGCAGTACTTC
D gene: -
clone size: -
V gene: TRBV29-1
J gene: TRBJ2-7

CDR3 protein: CASSPPSRGYSTDTQYF
CDR3 DNA: TGTGCCAGCAGTCCCCCGAGCCGGGGATATTCCACAGATACGCAGTATTTT
D gene: -
clone size: -
V gene: TRBV25-1
J gene: TRBJ2-3

CDR3 protein: CASSFDRMNTEAFF
CDR3 DNA: TGTGCCAGCAGCTTCGACAGAATGAACACTGAAGCTTTCTTT
D gene: -
clone size: -
V gene: TRBV5-4
J gene: TRBJ1-1

CDR3 protein: CASSSMAGLAGDGGINEQFF
CDR3 DNA: TGTGCCAGCAGCTCCATGGCGGGACTAGCGGGAGATGGGGGGATCAATGAGCAGTTCTTC
D gene: TRBD2
clone size: once
V gene: TRBV13
J gene: TRBJ2-1

CDR3 protein: CASSDWRREQYF
CDR3 DNA: TGTGCCAGCAGTGACTGGAGGAGGGAGCAGTACTTC
D gene: -
clone size: -
V gene: TRBV2
J gene: TRBJ2-7

CDR3 protein: CAWRRDSNQPQHF
CDR3 DNA: TGTGCCTGGAGAAGGGACAGCAATCAGCCCCAGCATTTT
D gene: -
clone size: few
V gene: TRBV30
J gene: TRBJ1-5

CDR3 protein: CASSIGGDRGIILETQYF
CDR3 DNA: TGTGCCAGTAGTATTGGAGGGGACAGGGGTATTATCTTGGAGACCCAGTACTTC
D gene: TRBD1
clone size: -
V gene: TRBV19
J gene: TRBJ2-5

CDR3 protein: CSASVRGNEKLFF
CDR3 DNA: TGCAGCGCCTCCGTGAGGGGTAATGAAAAACTGTTTTTT
D gene: -
clone size: once
V gene: TRBV29-1
J gene: TRBJ1-4

CDR3 protein: CSVDWTGGSGGYTF
CDR3 DNA: TGCAGCGTTGACTGGACAGGGGGCTCGGGGGGCTACACCTTC
D gene: TRBD1
clone size: -
V gene: TRBV29-1
J gene: TRBJ1-2

CDR3 protein: CAWKNTGELFF
CDR3 DNA: TGTGCCTGGAAAAACACCGGGGAGCTGTTTTTT
D gene: -
clone size: few
V gene: TRBV30
J gene: TRBJ2-2

CDR3 protein: CASRLLGDSGNTIYF
CDR3 DNA: TGTGCCAGCAGGCTCTTGGGGGATTCAGGAAACACCATATATTTT
D gene: -
clone size: -
V gene: TRBV28
J gene: TRBJ1-3

CDR3 protein: CATSRDRQRNQPQHF
CDR3 DNA: TGTGCCACCAGCAGGGACCGACAGAGAAATCAGCCCCAGCATTTT
D gene: -
clone size: -
V gene: TRBV15
J gene: TRBJ1-5

CDR3 protein: CASSLDVSGSIETQYF
CDR3 DNA: TGCGCCAGCAGCTTGGATGTTAGCGGGAGTATAGAGACCCAGTACTTC
D gene: TRBD2
clone size: once
V gene: TRBV5-1
J gene: TRBJ2-5

CDR3 protein: CASSVGGVYGYTF
CDR3 DNA: TGTGCCAGCAGCGTAGGGGGCGTCTATGGCTACACCTTC
D gene: -
clone size: -
V gene: TRBV9
J gene: TRBJ1-2

CDR3 protein: CASSLEPGQSEKLFF
CDR3 DNA: TGCGCCAGCAGCTTGGAGCCAGGTCAGAGTGAAAAACTGTTTTTT
D gene: -
clone size: -
V gene: TRBV5-1
J gene: TRBJ1-4

CDR3 protein: CASSQLVYTEAFF
CDR3 DNA: TGCGCCAGCAGCCAACTAGTGTACACTGAAGCTTTCTTT
D gene: -
clone size: -
V gene: TRBV4-1
J gene: TRBJ1-1